This TCR beta chain emerged from a study of blood T cell repertoires in COVID-19. Across the study: Sources were T cells, B-cell-depleted T cells, or PBMCs; the material itself was cDNA or gDNA.

This clone occurred a few times. This CDR3 is 15 amino acids long. V lost 5 bases, J lost 2 bases, and 13 bases lay in between. Germline CDR1 SGHTA, CDR2 FQGNSA. In the original processing: Scientists estimated how many nucleated cells there were by amplifying reference gene primers. Sequenced by immunoSEQ multiplex PCR; TCRdb stores in-frame clones only, minus some. Clone size and the V and J calls come from that table; the DNA yielded D and trimming. This sample has about 140,000 clones, with about three quarters found just once. This clonotype originated in a man older than 75 with acute or convalescent COVID-19. The specimen sequenced was peripheral blood. The rearrangement links TRBV7-2 to TRBJ1-5; D gene ambiguous. This chain's CDR3 is CASSPGSAGNQPQHF. The CDR3 bases are TGTGCCAGCAGCCCGGGGTCGGCGGGCAATCAGCCCCAGCATTTT.